This note documents a single TCR beta chain sequence. The antigen is not known. The PCR employed 60 Vbeta primers together with 13 Jbeta primers. Here immunoSEQ multiplex PCR was the method, and the copy in TCRdb shows in-frame clones only, minus some. The table has approximately 140,000 clones, roughly 80% seen once. The record originates from a study of cytomegalovirus exposure and HLA in healthy donors. Study findings and constraints: Per a later analysis, 15,000 to 20,000 TCR beta sequences showed association with HLA alleles at 0.05 false discovery rate. The authors judged a highly shared variant cluster likely a sequencing artifact. Common viral pathogens (according to a later analysis) appeared linked to several of the most significant clusters. Researchers reported that three CMV-associated chains were confirmed in vitro as CMV antigen-specific.

This CDR3 has 18 amino acids. The ends lost 2 bases at V and 2 bases at J; junction bases unmatched: 8. Germline lookup yields CDR1 SGHTA and CDR2 FQGNSA. The clonotype originates from a man aged 40-55 years in good health and CMV-seropositive. The chain is built from TRBV7-2 and TRBJ2-2, with 10 positions matching TRBD2. Sequencing was carried out using PBMCs. The CDR3 nucleotides are TGTGCCAGCAGCTTAACAATACTAGCGGGATCAAACACCGGGGAGCTGTTTTTT. Translating it yields CASSLTILAGSNTGELFF.